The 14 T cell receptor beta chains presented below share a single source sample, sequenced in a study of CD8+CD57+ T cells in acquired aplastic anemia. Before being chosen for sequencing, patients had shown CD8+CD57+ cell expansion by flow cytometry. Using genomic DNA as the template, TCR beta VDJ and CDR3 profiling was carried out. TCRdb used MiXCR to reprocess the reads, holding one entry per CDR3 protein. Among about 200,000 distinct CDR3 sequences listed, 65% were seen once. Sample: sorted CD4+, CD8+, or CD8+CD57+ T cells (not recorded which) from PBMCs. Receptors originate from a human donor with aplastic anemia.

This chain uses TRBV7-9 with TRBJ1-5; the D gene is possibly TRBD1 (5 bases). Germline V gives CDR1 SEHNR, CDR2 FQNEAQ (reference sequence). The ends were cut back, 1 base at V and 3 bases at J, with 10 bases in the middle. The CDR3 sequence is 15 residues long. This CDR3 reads CASSLVGADNQPQHF. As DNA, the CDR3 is TGTGCCAGCAGCTTAGTAGGGGCAGACAATCAGCCCCAGCATTTT. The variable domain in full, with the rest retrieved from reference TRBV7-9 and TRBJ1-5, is DTGVSQNPRHKITKRGQNVTFRCDPISEHNRLYWYRQTLGQGPEFLTYFQNEAQLEKSRLLSDRFSAERPKGSFSTLEIQRTEQGDSAMYLCASSLVGADNQPQHFGDGTRLSIL.

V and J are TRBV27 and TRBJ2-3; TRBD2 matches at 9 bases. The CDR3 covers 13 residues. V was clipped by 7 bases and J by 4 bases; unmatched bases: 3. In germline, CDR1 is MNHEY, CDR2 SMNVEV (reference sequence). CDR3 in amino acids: CASNEREADTQYF. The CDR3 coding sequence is TGTGCCAGCAACGAGCGGGAGGCAGATACGCAGTATTTT.

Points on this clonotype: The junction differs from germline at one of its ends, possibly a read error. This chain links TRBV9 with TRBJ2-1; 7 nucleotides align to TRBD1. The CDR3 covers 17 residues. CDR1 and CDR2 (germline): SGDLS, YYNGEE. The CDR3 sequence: CAGSATGNFRVNNEQFF. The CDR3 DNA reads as TGTGCCGGCAGCGCGACAGGGAATTTTCGAGTAAACAATGAGCAGTTCTTC. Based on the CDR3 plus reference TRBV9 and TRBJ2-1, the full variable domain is DSGVTQTPKHLITATGQRVTLRCSPRSGDLSVYWYQQSLDQGLQFLIQYYNGEERAKGNILERFSAQQFPDLHSELNLSSLELGDSALYFCAGSATGNFRVNNEQFFGPGTRLTVL.

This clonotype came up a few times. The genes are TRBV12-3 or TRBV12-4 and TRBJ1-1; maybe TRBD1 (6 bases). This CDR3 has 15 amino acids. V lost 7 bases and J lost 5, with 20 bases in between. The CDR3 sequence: CASTPGHRVGTEAFF. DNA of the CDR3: TGTGCCAGCACCCCGGGTCACAGGGTAGGAACTGAAGCTTTCTTT.

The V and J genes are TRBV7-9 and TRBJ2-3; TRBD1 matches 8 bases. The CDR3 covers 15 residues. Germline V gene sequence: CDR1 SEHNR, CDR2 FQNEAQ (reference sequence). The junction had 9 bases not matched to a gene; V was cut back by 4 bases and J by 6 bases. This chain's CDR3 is CASSSGQGTGDTQYF. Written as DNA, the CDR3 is TGTGCCAGCAGCTCCGGACAGGGAACGGGCGATACGCAGTATTTT.

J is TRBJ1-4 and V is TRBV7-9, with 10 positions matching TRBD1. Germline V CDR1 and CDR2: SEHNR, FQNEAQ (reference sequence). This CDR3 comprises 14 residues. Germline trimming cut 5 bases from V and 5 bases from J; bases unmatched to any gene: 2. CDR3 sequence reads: CASSLTGGNEKLFF. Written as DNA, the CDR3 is TGTGCCAGCAGCCTGACAGGGGGCAATGAAAAACTGTTTTTT.

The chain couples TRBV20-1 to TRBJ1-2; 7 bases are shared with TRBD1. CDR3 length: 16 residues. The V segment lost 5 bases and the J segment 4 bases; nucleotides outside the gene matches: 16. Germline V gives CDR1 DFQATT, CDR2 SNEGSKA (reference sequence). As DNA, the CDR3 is TGCAGTGCTGAATCTGCCCCGGGACAGATCGCCTATGGCTACACCTTC. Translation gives CSAESAPGQIAYGYTF.

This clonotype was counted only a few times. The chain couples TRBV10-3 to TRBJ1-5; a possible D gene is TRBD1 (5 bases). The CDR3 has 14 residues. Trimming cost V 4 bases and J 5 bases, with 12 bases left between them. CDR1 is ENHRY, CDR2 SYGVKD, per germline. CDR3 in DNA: TGTGCCATCAGTGCGGGGACCGAGGATCAGCCCCAGCATTTT. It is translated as CAISAGTEDQPQHF.

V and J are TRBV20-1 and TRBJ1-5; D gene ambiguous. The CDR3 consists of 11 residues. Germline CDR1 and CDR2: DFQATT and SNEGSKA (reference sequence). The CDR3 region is CRPGGNQPQHF. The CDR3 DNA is TGCAGACCCGGAGGTAATCAGCCCCAGCATTTT.

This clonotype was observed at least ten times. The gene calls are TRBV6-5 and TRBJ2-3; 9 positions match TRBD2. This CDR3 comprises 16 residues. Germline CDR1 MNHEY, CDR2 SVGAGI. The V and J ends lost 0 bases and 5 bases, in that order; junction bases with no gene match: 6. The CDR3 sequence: CASSYSAGGLVDTQYF. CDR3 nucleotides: TGTGCCAGCAGTTACTCCGCGGGGGGGCTGGTAGATACGCAGTATTTT.

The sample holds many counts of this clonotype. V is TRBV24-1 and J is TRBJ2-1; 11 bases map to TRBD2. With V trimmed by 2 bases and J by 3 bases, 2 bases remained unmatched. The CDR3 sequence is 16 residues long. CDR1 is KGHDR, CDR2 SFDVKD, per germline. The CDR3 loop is CATSDSSGGLYNEQFF. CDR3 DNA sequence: TGTGCCACCAGTGATTCTAGCGGGGGGCTCTACAATGAGCAGTTCTTC.

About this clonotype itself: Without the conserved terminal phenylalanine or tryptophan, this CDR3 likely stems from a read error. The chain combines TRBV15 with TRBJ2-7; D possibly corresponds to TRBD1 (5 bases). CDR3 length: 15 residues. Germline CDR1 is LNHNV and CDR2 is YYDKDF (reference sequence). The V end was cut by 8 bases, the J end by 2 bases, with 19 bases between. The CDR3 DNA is TGTGCCACCGCCAGCACCGACAGAATACCCTACGAGCAGTACCTC. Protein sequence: CATASTDRIPYEQYL.

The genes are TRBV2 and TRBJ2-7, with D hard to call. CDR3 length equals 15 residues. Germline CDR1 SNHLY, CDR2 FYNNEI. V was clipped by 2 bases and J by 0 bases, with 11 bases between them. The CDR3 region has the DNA TGTGCCAGCAGTGAACGGCACAGCAACTCCTACGAGCAGTACTTC. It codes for CASSERHSNSYEQYF.

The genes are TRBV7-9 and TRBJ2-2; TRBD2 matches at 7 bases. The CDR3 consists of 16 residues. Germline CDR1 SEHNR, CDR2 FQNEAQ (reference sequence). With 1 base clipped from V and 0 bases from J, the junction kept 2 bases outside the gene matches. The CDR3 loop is CASSLVSGTNTGELFF. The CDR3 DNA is TGTGCCAGCAGCTTAGTAAGCGGGACGAACACCGGGGAGCTGTTTTTT.